The entry below gives a single TCR beta chain sequence along with its context. Antigen specificity is unknown. Germline loops: CDR1 MDHEN, CDR2 SYDVKM. V was cut by 6 bases and J by 1 base, with 9 bases left in between. This CDR3 is built from 13 residues. The data stem from a study of cytomegalovirus exposure and HLA in healthy donors. General observations from the study: The authors later linked a missense DCLRE1C variant to TCR beta V- and J-gene trimming. Earlier analysis yielded a pattern in which most TCR beta V segments were productive about 90% or about 30% of the time. The authors confirmed in vitro that three CMV-associated chains were specific for CMV antigens. Analyses of presence and absence presupposed an approximately uniform sequencing depth across donors.

The PCR was carried out with 60 Vbeta primers and 13 Jbeta primers. Only in-frame clones appear in the TCRdb table, and some are missing; sequencing was by immunoSEQ multiplex PCR. The sample has fewer than 200,000 clones; around three quarters are singletons. The sample taken for sequencing was PBMCs. The genes are TRBV28 and TRBJ1-1; D uncertain. The TCR originated in a middle-aged woman in good health and CMV-seronegative. The CDR3 spells CASSDRQNTEAFF. The CDR3 DNA follows: TGTGCCAGCAGCGACCGACAGAACACTGAAGCTTTCTTT.